This T cell receptor (beta chain) came from a study of T cell responses to AZD1222 COVID-19 vaccine. Using immunoSEQ multiplex PCR, the repertoire was profiled, and TCRdb retains in-frame clones only, with some absent. The profile shows more than 110,000 clones, 92% of them singletons. The CDR3 loop spans 13 amino acids. The V end lost 0 bases, the J end lost 0 bases, and 3 bases lay between the germline ends. Looked up from germline, CDR1 is SGDLS and CDR2 is YYNGEE. As for this clone: The same CDR3 can be traced to other DNA sequences in this sample.

The TCR comes from an adult who received the AZD1222 COVID-19 vaccine. The chain has TRBV9 and TRBJ1-1; D unresolved. Here the sequenced sample was peripheral blood, taken 28 days after the second AZD1222 dose. In DNA form, the CDR3 reads TGTGCCAGCAGCGTAGGGATGAACACTGAAGCTTTCTTT. Encoded protein: CASSVGMNTEAFF.